The 7 T cell receptor beta chains in this list originate from one sample, sequenced in a study of blood T cells in healthy people across ages. Through a sample-barcoded 5' primer and a J-beta primer mix, a second PCR was run for roughly 6 to 11 cycles. MiXCR was run by TCRdb on the 5' RACE reads, yielding one entry per CDR3 protein. The sample yields approximately 1.5 million distinct CDR3 sequences, 30% to 35% seen once. Source material: blood. The receptor set was obtained from a woman aged 30 to 39 in good health.

This chain links TRBV12-3 or TRBV12-4 with TRBJ2-3; D ambiguous. Trimming cost V 3 bases and J 4 bases, with 11 bases left between them. This CDR3 is 14 amino acids long. CDR3 nucleotide sequence: TGTGCCAGCAGTTTCCGGGTGGACGCAGATACGCAGTATTTT. Residues: CASSFRVDADTQYF.

This clonotype was found once. V gene TRBV20-1 combines with J gene TRBJ2-1; 7 bases fit TRBD2. Trimming removed 1 base from V and 10 bases from J; junction bases left unmatched: 16. The CDR3 runs 16 residues. Germline V gene lookup returns CDR1 DFQATT and CDR2 SNEGSKA (reference sequence). The CDR3 sequence: CSARVPGGGRRSEQFF. CDR3 coding DNA: TGCAGTGCTAGAGTTCCGGGCGGGGGACGACGCTCGGAGCAGTTCTTC.

CDR3 coding DNA: TGTGCCAGCAGCGTAGAGGTTCGGACAGGGAACTATGGCTACACCTTC. Translating it yields CASSVEVRTGNYGYTF. This chain connects TRBV9 to TRBJ1-2; 8 bases fit TRBD1. V dropped 0 bases and J dropped 2; count of bases not matched to a gene: 6. The CDR3 extends over 16 amino acids. Germline CDR1 reads SGDLS; CDR2 reads YYNGEE. The complete variable domain, with remaining parts taken from reference TRBV9 and TRBJ1-2, reads DSGVTQTPKHLITATGQRVTLRCSPRSGDLSVYWYQQSLDQGLQFLIQYYNGEERAKGNILERFSAQQFPDLHSELNLSSLELGDSALYFCASSVEVRTGNYGYTFGSGTRLTVV.

This clonotype was detected ten times or more. The V and J genes are TRBV20-1 and TRBJ2-5; tentative D call: TRBD2 (5 bases). CDR3 length: 12 amino acids. The germline gives CDR1 DFQATT, CDR2 SNEGSKA (reference sequence). V was cut by 3 bases and J by 5 bases, with 10 bases left in between. The CDR3 sequence: CSASGVGETQYF. CDR3 nucleotides: TGCAGTGCTAGCGGGGTAGGGGAGACCCAGTACTTC.

This clonotype was counted between two and nine times. V usage is TRBV4-1 and J usage is TRBJ2-7, with D perhaps given as TRBD1 or TRBD2 (6 bases each). Trimming removed 1 base from V and 6 bases from J, with 13 bases in between. Germline-derived CDR1 and CDR2 are MGHRA and YSYEKL. This CDR3 contains 14 residues. The CDR3 DNA is TGCGCCAGCAGCCAAGCCCCGGGGGCCTGCGAGCAGTACTTC. Amino acid sequence: CASSQAPGACEQYF.

This clonotype was seen only a few times. The V and J genes are TRBV2 and TRBJ2-4; TRBD2 is a possible D gene (7 bases). Germline V gives CDR1 SNHLY, CDR2 FYNNEI. The V end was cut by 2 bases, the J end by 9 bases, with 17 bases between. The CDR3 sequence is 15 residues long. CDR3 sequence reads: CASSEILEGGGIQYF. In nucleotides, the CDR3 is TGTGCCAGCAGTGAAATATTGGAGGGGGGGGGCATTCAGTACTTC.

In its sample, this clonotype was seen a few times. The genes are TRBV6-6 and TRBJ2-7; TRBD2 aligns across 7 bases. Losses at the gene ends were 5 bases for V and 0 bases for J; bases not matched to a gene: 7. CDR3 size: 15 residues. Germline CDR1 is MNHNY and CDR2 is SVGAGI (reference sequence). The CDR3: CASSASAGSSYEQYF. The CDR3 bases are TGTGCCAGCAGTGCCTCAGCGGGGAGCTCCTACGAGCAGTACTTC.